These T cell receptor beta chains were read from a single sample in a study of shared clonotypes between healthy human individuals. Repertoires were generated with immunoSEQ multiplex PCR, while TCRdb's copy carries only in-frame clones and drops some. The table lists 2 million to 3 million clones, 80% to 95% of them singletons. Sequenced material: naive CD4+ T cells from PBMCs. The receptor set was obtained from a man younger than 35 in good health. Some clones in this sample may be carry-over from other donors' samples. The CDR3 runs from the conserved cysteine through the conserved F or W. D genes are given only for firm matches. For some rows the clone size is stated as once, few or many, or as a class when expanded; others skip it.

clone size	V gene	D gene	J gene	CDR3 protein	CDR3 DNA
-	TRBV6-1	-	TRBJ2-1	CASSELPNSADEQFF	TGTGCCAGCAGTGAATTACCCAACTCCGCCGATGAGCAGTTCTTC
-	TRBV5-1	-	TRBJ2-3	CASSLAWQTGDTQYF	TGCGCCAGCAGCTTGGCCTGGCAAACCGGGGATACGCAGTATTTT
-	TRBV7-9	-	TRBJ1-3	CASSLAQERNTIYF	TGTGCCAGCAGCTTAGCACAGGAAAGAAACACCATATATTTT
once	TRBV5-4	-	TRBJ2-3	CASSQRTGTDTQYF	TGTGCCAGCAGCCAACGGACAGGCACAGATACGCAGTATTTT
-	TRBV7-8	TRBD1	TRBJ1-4	CASSLGTGALRRNEKLFF	TGTGCCAGCAGCTTAGGAACAGGGGCCCTGCGGCGGAATGAAAAACTGTTTTTT
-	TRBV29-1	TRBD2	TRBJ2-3	CSLEGGNSDTQYF	TGCAGCCTTGAGGGAGGGAACTCGGATACGCAGTATTTT
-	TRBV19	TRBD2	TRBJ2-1	CASRLAGARNEQFF	TGTGCCAGCAGACTAGCGGGAGCCCGCAATGAGCAGTTCTTC
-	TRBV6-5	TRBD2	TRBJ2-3	CASSSARLAGAVRQYF	TGTGCCAGCAGTTCAGCACGACTAGCGGGAGCTGTAAGGCAGTATTTT
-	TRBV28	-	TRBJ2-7	CASSGPNPYEQYF	TGTGCCAGCAGTGGCCCCAATCCCTACGAGCAGTACTTC
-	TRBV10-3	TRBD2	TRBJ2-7	CAISERLAGKDEQYF	TGTGCCATCAGTGAACGACTAGCGGGAAAGGATGAGCAGTACTTC
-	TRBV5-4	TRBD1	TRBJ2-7	CASSPSGQGSYEQYF	TGTGCCAGCAGCCCGTCGGGACAGGGGTCCTACGAGCAGTACTTC
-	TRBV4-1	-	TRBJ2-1	CASSQMAQGLNEQFF	TGCGCCAGCAGCCAAATGGCACAGGGCCTCAATGAGCAGTTCTTC
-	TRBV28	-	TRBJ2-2	CASTGSWDTGELFF	TGTGCCAGCACCGGGAGCTGGGACACCGGGGAGCTGTTTTTT
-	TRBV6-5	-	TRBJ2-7	CASRTGAIYEQYF	TGTGCCAGCCGGACGGGGGCGATCTACGAGCAGTACTTC
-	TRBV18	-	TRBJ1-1	CASSPGGEPEAFF	TGTGCCAGCTCACCCGGGGGGGAGCCTGAAGCTTTCTTT
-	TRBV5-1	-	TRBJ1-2	CACSSGPNYGYTF	TGCGCCTGTAGCAGTGGGCCTAACTATGGCTACACCTTC
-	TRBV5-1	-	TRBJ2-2	CASSNWRANTGELFF	TGCGCCAGCAGCAACTGGAGGGCGAACACCGGGGAGCTGTTTTTT
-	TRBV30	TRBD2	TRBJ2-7	CAWSRPSGNYYSYEQYF	TGTGCCTGGAGTAGGCCTAGCGGGAACTACTACTCCTACGAGCAGTACTTC
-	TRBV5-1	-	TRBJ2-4	CASSIGQRITKNIQYF	TGCGCCAGCAGCATAGGACAGCGGATAACCAAAAACATTCAGTACTTC
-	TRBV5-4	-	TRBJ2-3	CASVPGGGADTQYF	TGTGCCAGCGTACCTGGTGGGGGAGCAGATACGCAGTATTTT